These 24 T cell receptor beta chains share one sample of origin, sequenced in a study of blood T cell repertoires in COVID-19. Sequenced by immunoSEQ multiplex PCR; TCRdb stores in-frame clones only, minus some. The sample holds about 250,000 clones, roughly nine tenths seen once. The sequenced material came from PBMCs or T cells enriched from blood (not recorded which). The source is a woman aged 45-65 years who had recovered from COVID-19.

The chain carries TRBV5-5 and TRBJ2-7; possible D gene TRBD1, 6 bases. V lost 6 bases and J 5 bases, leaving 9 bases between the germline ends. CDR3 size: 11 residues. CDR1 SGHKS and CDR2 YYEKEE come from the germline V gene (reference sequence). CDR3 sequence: CASTTGNEQYF. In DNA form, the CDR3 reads TGTGCCAGCACCACAGGGAACGAGCAGTACTTC. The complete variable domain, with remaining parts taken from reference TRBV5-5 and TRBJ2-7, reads DAGVTQSPTHLIKTRGQQVTLRCSPISGHKSVSWYQQVLGQGPQFIFQYYEKEERGRGNFPDRFSARQFPNYSSELNVNALLLGDSALYLCASTTGNEQYFGPGTRLTVT.

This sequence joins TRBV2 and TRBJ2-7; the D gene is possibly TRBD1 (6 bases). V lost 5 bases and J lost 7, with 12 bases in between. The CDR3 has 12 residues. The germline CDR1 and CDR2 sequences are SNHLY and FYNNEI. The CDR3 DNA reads TGTGCCAGCAGTACTACAGGGTGGGAGCAGTACTTC. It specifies CASSTTGWEQYF.

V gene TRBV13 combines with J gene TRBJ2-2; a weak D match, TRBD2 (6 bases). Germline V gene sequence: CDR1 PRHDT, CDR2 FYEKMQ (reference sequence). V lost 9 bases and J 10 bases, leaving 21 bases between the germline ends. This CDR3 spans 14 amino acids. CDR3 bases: TGTGCCAGTAGGGGTTTTCGGGAGAGAATGGAGCTGTTTTTT. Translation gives CASRGFRERMELFF. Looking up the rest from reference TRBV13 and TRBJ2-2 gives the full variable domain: AAGVIQSPRHLIKEKRETATLKCYPIPRHDTVYWYQQGPGQDPQFLISFYEKMQSDKGSIPDRFSAQQFSDYHSELNMSSLELGDSALYFCASRGFRERMELFFGEGSRLTVL.

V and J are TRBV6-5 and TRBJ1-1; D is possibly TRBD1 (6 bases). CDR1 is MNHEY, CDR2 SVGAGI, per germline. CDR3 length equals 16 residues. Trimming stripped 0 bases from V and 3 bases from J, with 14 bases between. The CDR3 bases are TGTGCCAGCAGTTACTCAAAGAACAGGGCGCACACTGAAGCTTTCTTT. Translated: CASSYSKNRAHTEAFF.

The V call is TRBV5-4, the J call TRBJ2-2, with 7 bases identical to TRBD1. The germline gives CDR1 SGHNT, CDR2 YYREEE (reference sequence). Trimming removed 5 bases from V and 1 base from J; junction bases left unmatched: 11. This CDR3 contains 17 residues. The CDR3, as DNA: TGTGCCAGCAGTCTTGGACAGGCGGTGGGGAACACCGGGGAGCTGTTTTTT. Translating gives CASSLGQAVGNTGELFF.

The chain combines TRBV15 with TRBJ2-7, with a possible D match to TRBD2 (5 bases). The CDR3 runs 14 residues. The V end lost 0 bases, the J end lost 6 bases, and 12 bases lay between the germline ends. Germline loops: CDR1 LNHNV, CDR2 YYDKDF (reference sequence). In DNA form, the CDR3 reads TGTGCCACCAGCAGAGAACCCACTCGGGGCGAGCAGTACTTC. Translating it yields CATSREPTRGEQYF.

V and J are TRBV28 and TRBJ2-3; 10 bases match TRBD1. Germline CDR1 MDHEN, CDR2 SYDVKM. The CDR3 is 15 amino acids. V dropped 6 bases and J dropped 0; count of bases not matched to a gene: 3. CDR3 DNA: TGTGCCAGCAGCAGGGACAGGGGCAGCACAGATACGCAGTATTTT. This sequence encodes CASSRDRGSTDTQYF.

The CDR3 protein is CASSGTGGLDTEAFF. Here the CDR3 DNA reads TGTGCCAGCAGCGGGACAGGGGGCTTGGACACTGAAGCTTTCTTT. The rearrangement joins TRBV11-3 to TRBJ1-1; the match to TRBD1 covers 12 bases. Germline lookup yields CDR1 SGHNT and CDR2 YENEEA. The CDR3 spans 15 residues. V was clipped by 5 bases and J by 3 bases; unmatched bases: 4.

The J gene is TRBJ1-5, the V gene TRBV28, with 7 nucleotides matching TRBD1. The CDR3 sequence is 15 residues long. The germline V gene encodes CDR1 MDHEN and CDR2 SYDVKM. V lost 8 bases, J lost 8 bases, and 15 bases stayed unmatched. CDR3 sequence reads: CASLPPVGGGEPQHF. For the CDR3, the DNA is TGTGCCAGCCTGCCCCCGGTAGGGGGCGGGGAGCCCCAGCATTTT.

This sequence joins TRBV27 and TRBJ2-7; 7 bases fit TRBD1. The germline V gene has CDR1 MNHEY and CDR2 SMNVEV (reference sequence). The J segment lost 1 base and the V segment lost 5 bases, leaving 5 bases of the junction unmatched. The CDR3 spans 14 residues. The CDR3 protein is CASSMATGSYEQYF. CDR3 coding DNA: TGTGCCAGCAGTATGGCGACAGGGTCCTACGAGCAGTACTTC.

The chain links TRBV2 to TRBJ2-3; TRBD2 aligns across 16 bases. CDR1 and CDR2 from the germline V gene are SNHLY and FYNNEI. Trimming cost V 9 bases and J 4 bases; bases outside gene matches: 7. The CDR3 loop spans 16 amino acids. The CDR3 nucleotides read TGTGCCAGAAGAGGGACTAGCGGGAGGGTGTCAGATACGCAGTATTTT. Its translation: CARRGTSGRVSDTQYF.

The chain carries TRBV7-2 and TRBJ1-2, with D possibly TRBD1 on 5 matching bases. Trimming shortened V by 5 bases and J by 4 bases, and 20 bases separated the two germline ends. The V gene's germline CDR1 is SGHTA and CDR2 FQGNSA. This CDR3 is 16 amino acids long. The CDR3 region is CASSESGGFVGYGYTF. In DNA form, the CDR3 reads TGTGCCAGCAGCGAATCGGGGGGTTTTGTAGGCTATGGCTACACCTTC. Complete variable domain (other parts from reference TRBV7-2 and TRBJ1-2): GAGVSQSPSNKVTEKGKDVELRCDPISGHTALYWYRQSLGQGLEFLIYFQGNSAPDKSGLPSDRFSAERTGGSVSTLTIQRTQQEDSAVYLCASSESGGFVGYGYTFGSGTRLTVV.

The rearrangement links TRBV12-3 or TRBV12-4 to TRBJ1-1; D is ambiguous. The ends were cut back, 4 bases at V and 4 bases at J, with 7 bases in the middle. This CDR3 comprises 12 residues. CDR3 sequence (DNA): TGTGCCAGCAGTTATACCGGCACTGAAGCTTTCTTT. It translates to CASSYTGTEAFF.

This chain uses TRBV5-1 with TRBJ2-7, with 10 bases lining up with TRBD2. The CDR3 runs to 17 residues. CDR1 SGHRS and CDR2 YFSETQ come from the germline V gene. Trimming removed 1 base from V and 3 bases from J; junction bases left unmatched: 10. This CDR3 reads CASSLRAASGGDYEQYF. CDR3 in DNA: TGCGCCAGCAGCTTGCGAGCGGCTAGCGGGGGAGACTACGAGCAGTACTTC.

CDR3 coding DNA: TGTGCCAGCACCCTTAATGAAAAACTGTTTTTT. It specifies CASTLNEKLFF. The J gene is TRBJ1-4, the V gene TRBV7-9; D remains ambiguous. V was pared by 7 bases and J by 4 bases, with 4 bases between. CDR3 length equals 11 residues. Germline V lookup: CDR1 SEHNR, CDR2 FQNEAQ (reference sequence).

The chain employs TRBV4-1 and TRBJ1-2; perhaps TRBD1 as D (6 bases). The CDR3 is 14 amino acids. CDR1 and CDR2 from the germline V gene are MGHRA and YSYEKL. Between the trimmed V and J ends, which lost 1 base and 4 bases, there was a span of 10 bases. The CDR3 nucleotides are TGCGCCAGCAGCCAAGTTACAGGGCCCTATGGCTACACCTTC. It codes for CASSQVTGPYGYTF.

The CDR3 is CASSLTGAPYEQYF. Here the CDR3 DNA reads TGTGCCAGCAGCCTCACAGGGGCCCCCTACGAGCAGTACTTC. This rearrangement joins TRBV7-2 to TRBJ2-7, with 7 bases fitting TRBD1. Per germline, CDR1 SGHTA and CDR2 FQGNSA. J gave up 2 bases and V 5 bases, and 6 bases lay outside the gene matches. This CDR3 is 14 amino acids long.

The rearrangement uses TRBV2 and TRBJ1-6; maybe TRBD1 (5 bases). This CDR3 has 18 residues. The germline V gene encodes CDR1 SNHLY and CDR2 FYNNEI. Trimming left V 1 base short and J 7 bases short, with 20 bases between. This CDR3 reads CASSEVRVRVAGNSPLHF. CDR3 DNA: TGTGCCAGCAGTGAAGTTCGCGTTCGGGTAGCAGGGAATTCACCCCTCCACTTT.

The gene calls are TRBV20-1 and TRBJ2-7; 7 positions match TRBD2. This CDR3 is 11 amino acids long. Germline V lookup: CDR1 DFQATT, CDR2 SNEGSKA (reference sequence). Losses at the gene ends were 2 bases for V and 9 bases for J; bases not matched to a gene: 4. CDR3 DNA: TGCAGTGCTAGACAGCGGGACGTGCAGTACTTC. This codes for CSARQRDVQYF.

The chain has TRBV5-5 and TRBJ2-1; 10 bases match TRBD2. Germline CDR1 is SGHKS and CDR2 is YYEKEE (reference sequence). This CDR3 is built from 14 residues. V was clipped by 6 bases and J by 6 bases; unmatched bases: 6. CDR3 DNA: TGTGCCAGCAAAGCGGGAGGGCTGTCCAATGAGCAGTTCTTC. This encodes CASKAGGLSNEQFF.

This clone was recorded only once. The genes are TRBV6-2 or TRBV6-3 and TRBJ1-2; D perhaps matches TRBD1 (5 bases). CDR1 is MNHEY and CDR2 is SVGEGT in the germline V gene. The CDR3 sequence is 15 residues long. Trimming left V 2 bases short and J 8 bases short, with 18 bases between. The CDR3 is CASSYGAVRSVGYTF. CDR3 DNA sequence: TGTGCCAGCAGTTACGGGGCAGTTCGGTCGGTCGGCTACACCTTC.

CDR3 in DNA: TGTGCCAGCAGCGGCGGACAGTTTTCTGGAAACACCATATATTTT. As protein: CASSGGQFSGNTIYF. The rearrangement links TRBV7-9 to TRBJ1-3; TRBD1 might be the D (6 bases). CDR1 is SEHNR, CDR2 FQNEAQ, per germline (reference sequence). Trimming removed 5 bases at V and 1 base at J, with 12 bases between. The CDR3 totals 15 residues.

CDR3 residues: CASTSQGAGSGNTIYF. DNA of the CDR3: TGTGCCAGCACGAGTCAGGGGGCTGGATCTGGAAACACCATATATTTT. The gene calls are TRBV28 and TRBJ1-3, with TRBD1 matching over 8 bases. The CDR3 extends over 16 amino acids. Trimming cost V 7 bases and J 1 base; bases outside gene matches: 9. Germline CDR1 is MDHEN and CDR2 is SYDVKM.

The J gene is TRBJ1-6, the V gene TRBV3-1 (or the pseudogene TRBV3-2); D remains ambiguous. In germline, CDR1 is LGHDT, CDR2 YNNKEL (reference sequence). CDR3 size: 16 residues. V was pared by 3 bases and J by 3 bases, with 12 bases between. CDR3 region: CASSQGSGVYNSPLHF. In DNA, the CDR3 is TGTGCCAGCAGCCAGGGTTCCGGGGTCTATAATTCACCCCTCCACTTT.